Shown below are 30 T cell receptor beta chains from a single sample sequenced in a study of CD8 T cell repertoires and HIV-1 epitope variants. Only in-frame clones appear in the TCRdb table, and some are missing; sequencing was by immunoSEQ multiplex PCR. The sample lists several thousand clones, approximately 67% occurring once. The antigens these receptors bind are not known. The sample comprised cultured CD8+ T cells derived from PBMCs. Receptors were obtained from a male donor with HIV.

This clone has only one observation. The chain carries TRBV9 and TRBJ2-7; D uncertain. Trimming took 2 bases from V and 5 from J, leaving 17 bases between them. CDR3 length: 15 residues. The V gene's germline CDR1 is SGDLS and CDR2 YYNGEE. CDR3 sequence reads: CASSVGPSPANEQYF. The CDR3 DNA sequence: TGTGCCAGCAGCGTCGGACCTTCCCCGGCCAACGAGCAGTACTTC.

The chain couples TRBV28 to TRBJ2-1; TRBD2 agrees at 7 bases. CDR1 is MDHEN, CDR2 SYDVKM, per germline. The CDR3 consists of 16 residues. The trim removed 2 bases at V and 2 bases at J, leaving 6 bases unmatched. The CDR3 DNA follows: TGTGCCAGCAGTTTAGGCGGGAGTCCGGCCTACAATGAGCAGTTCTTC. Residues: CASSLGGSPAYNEQFF. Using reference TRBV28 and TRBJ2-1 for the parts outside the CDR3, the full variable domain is DVKVTQSSRYLVKRTGEKVFLECVQDMDHENMFWYRQDPGLGLRLIYFSYDVKMKEKGDIPEGYSVSREKKERFSLILESASTNQTSMYLCASSLGGSPAYNEQFFGPGTRLTVL.

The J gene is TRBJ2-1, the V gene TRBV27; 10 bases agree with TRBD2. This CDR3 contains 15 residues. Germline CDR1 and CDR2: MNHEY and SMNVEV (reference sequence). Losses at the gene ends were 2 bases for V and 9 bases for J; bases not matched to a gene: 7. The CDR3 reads CASSLASGGAVEQFF. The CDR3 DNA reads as TGTGCCAGCAGTTTAGCCAGCGGGGGGGCCGTTGAGCAGTTCTTC.

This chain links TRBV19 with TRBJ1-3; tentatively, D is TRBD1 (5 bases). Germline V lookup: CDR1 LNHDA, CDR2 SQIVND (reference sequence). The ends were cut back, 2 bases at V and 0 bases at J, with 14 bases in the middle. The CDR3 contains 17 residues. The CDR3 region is CASSISLTGTSGNTIYF. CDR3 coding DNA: TGTGCCAGTAGTATATCCCTTACAGGAACCTCTGGAAACACCATATATTTT.

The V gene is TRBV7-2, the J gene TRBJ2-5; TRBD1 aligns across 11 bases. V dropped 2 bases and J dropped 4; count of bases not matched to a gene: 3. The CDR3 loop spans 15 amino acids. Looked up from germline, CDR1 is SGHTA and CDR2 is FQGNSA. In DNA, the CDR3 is TGTGCCAGCAGCTTACGAGGACAGGGGGCAGAGACCCAGTACTTC. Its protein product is CASSLRGQGAETQYF.

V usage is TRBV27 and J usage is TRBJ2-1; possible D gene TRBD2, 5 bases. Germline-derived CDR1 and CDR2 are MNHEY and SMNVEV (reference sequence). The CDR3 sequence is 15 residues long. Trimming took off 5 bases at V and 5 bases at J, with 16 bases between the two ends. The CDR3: CASSPRTEPNNEQFF. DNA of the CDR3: TGTGCCAGCAGTCCCCGGACTGAACCCAACAATGAGCAGTTCTTC.

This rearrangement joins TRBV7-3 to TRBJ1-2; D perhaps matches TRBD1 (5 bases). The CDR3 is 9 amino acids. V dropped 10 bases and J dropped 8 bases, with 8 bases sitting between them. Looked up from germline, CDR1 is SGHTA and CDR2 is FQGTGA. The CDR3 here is CAISGGYTF. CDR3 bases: TGTGCCATATCAGGGGGCTACACCTTC.

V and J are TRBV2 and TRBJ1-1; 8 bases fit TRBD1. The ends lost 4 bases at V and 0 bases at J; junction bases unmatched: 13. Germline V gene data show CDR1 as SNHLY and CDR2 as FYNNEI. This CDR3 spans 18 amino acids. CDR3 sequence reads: CASSAGRQGFGMNTEAFF. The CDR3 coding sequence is TGTGCCAGCAGTGCAGGACGACAGGGGTTCGGGATGAACACTGAAGCTTTCTTT.

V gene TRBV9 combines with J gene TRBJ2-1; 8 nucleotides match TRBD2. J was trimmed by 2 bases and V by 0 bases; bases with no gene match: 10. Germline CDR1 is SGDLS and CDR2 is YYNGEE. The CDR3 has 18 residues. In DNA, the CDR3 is TGTGCCAGCAGCGTAGACGACAGCGGGGGCCATACCTACAATGAGCAGTTCTTC. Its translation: CASSVDDSGGHTYNEQFF.

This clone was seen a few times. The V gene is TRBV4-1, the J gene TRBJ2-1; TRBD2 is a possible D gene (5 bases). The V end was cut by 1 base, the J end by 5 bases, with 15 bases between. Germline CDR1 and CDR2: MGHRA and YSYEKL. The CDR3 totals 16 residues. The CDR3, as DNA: TGCGCCAGCAGCCAAGCATATAAGACTACCAACAATGAGCAGTTCTTC. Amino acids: CASSQAYKTTNNEQFF.

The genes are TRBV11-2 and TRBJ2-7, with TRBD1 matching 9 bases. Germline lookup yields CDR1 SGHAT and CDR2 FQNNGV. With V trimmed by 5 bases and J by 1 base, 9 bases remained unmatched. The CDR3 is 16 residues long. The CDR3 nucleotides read TGTGCCAGCAGCCCCGGGGACAGGGCAGTTTCCTACGAGCAGTACTTC. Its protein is CASSPGDRAVSYEQYF.

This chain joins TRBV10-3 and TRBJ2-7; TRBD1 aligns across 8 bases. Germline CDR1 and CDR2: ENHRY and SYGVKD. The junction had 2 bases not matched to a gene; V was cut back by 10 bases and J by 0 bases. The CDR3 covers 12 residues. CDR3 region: CATGTGSYEQYF. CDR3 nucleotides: TGTGCCACCGGGACAGGCTCCTACGAGCAGTACTTC.

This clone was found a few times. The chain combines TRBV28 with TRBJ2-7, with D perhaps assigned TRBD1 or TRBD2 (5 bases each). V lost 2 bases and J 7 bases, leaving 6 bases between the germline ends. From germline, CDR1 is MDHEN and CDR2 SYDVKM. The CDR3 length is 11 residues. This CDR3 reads CASSLGGEQYF. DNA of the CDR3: TGTGCCAGCAGTTTAGGGGGAGAGCAGTACTTC.

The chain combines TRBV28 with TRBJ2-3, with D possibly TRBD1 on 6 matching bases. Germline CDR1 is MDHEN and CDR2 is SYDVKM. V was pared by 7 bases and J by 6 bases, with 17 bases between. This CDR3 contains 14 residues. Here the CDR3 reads CASTLRGRRDTQYF. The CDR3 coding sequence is TGTGCCAGCACCCTCAGGGGTAGGCGGGATACGCAGTATTTT.

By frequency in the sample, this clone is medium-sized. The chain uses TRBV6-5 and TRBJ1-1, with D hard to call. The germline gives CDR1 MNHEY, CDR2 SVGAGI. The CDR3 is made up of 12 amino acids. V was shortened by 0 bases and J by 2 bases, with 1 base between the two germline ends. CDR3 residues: CASSYSNTEAFF. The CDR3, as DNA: TGTGCCAGCAGTTACTCCAACACTGAAGCTTTCTTT.

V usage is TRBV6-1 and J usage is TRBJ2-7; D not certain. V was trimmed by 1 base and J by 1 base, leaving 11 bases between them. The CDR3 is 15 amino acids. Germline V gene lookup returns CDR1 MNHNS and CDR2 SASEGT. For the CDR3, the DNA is TGTGCCAGCAGTGAAGAGGCAGGTTCTTCCTACGAGCAGTACTTC. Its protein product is CASSEEAGSSYEQYF.

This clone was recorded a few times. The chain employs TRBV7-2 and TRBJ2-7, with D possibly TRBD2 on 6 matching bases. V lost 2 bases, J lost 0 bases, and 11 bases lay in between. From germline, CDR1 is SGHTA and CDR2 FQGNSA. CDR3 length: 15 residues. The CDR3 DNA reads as TGTGCCAGCAGCTTAACCCGGGACTCCTCCTACGAGCAGTACTTC. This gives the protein CASSLTRDSSYEQYF.

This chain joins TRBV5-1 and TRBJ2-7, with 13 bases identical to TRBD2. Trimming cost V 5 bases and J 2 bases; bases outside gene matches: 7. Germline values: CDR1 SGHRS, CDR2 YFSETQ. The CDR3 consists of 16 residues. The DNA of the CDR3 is TGCGCCAGCAGTAGTGGGACTAGCGGGGACCCCTACGAGCAGTACTTC. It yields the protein CASSSGTSGDPYEQYF.

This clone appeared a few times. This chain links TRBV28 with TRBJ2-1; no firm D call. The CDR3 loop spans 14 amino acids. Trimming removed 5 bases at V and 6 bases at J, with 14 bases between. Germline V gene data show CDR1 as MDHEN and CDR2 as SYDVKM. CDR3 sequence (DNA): TGTGCCAGCAGTAAACCTCTAGGATTCAATGAGCAGTTCTTC. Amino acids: CASSKPLGFNEQFF.

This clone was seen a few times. Here the CDR3 reads CASSQGGVDTEAFF. The DNA for the CDR3 is TGCGCCAGCAGCCAAGGAGGGGTTGACACTGAAGCTTTCTTT. The chain links TRBV4-1 to TRBJ1-1, with a tentative D call TRBD1 (5 bases). CDR3 length: 14 residues. V shed 1 base and J shed 3 bases, with 9 bases lying between them. Per germline, CDR1 MGHRA and CDR2 YSYEKL.

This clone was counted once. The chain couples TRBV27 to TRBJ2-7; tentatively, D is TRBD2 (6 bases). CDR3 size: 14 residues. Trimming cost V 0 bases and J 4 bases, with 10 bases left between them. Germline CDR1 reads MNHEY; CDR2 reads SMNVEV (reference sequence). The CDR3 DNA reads TGTGCCAGCAGTTTATCGAACGGAGGGTACGAGCAGTACTTC. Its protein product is CASSLSNGGYEQYF.

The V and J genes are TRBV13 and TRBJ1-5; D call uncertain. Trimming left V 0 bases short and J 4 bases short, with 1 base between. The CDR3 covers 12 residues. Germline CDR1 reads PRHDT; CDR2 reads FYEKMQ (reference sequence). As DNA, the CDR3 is TGTGCCAGCAGCTTAGGAAATCAGCCCCAGCATTTT. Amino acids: CASSLGNQPQHF. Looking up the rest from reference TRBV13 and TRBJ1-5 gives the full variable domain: AAGVIQSPRHLIKEKRETATLKCYPIPRHDTVYWYQQGPGQDPQFLISFYEKMQSDKGSIPDRFSAQQFSDYHSELNMSSLELGDSALYFCASSLGNQPQHFGDGTRLSIL.

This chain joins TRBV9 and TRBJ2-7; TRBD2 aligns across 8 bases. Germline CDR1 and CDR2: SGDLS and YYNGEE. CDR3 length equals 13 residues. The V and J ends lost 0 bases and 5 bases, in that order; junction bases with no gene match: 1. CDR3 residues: CASSVELADEQYF. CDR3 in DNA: TGTGCCAGCAGCGTAGAACTAGCGGACGAGCAGTACTTC.

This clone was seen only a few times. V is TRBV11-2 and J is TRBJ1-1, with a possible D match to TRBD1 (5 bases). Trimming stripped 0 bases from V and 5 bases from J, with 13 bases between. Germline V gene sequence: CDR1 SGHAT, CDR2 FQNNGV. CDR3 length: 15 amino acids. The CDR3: CASSLDWQGRTEAFF. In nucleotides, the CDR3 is TGTGCCAGCAGCTTAGATTGGCAGGGAAGGACTGAAGCTTTCTTT.

CDR3 in amino acids: CASRWDDRDYEQYF. The DNA for the CDR3 is TGTGCCAGCAGGTGGGACGACAGGGACTACGAGCAGTACTTC. This chain links TRBV27 with TRBJ2-7; the match to TRBD1 covers 7 bases. The CDR3 extends over 14 amino acids. Germline V lookup: CDR1 MNHEY, CDR2 SMNVEV (reference sequence). J gave up 3 bases and V 6 bases, and 8 bases lay outside the gene matches.

CDR3 residues: CASSLGTLSSYEQYF. The CDR3, as DNA: TGTGCCAGCAGCTTAGGGACATTGAGCTCCTACGAGCAGTACTTC. This sequence joins TRBV7-9 and TRBJ2-7; a possible D gene is TRBD1 (5 bases). This CDR3 has 15 amino acids. The germline V and J ends were trimmed by 1 base and 0 bases, with 10 bases remaining between them. Per germline, CDR1 SEHNR and CDR2 FQNEAQ (reference sequence).

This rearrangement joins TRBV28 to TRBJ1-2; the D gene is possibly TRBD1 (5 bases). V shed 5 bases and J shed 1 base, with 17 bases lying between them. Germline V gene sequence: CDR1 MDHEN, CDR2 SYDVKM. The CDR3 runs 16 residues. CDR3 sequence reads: CASSLDPTDFNYGYTF. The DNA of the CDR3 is TGTGCCAGCAGTCTGGACCCGACAGATTTTAACTATGGCTACACCTTC.

CDR3 residues: CASSLERVSEQYF. The DNA of the CDR3 is TGCGCCAGCAGCTTGGAGAGGGTTTCCGAGCAGTACTTC. The rearrangement joins TRBV5-1 to TRBJ2-7, with TRBD2 as a possible D gene (5 bases). Germline values: CDR1 SGHRS, CDR2 YFSETQ. This CDR3 region has 13 residues. V was cut by 0 bases and J by 6 bases, with 10 bases left in between.

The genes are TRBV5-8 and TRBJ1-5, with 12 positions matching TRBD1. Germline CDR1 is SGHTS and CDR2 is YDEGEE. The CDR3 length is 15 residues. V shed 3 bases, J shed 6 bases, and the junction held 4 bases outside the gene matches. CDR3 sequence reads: CASSWGQGAAQPQHF. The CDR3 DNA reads TGTGCCAGCAGCTGGGGACAGGGGGCCGCTCAGCCCCAGCATTTT.

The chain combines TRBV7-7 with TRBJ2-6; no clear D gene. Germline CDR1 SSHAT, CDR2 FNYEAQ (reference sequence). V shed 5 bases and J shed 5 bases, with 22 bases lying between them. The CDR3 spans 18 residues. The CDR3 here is CASSVSAVPQSRANVLTF. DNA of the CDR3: TGTGCCAGCAGCGTTAGTGCAGTGCCACAAAGTCGGGCCAACGTCCTGACTTTC.